The 23 T cell receptor beta chains in this list originate from one sample, sequenced in a study of blood T cell repertoires in COVID-19. TCRdb's copy holds only in-frame clones and misses some; the assay was immunoSEQ multiplex PCR. The sample gives 400,000 to 450,000 clones, approximately 88% of which show up once; 10% to 15% is in the top ten. Sequencing was carried out using peripheral blood. The source is a woman aged 45-65 years with COVID-19, enrolled during active disease.

This chain uses TRBV24-1 with TRBJ2-4, with D perhaps TRBD1 (5 bases). The CDR3 runs to 18 residues. Germline loops: CDR1 KGHDR, CDR2 SFDVKD. With 5 bases removed from V and 8 bases from J, the gap between germline ends came to 27 bases. The CDR3 spells CATSASPGSGQLTDIQYF. The CDR3 DNA follows: TGTGCCACCAGTGCCTCACCGGGTTCAGGACAACTAACGGACATTCAGTACTTC.

The V and J genes are TRBV3-1 (or the pseudogene TRBV3-2) and TRBJ2-5; tentative D call: TRBD1 (5 bases). CDR1 is LGHDT and CDR2 is YNNKEL in the germline V gene (reference sequence). V lost 4 bases to trimming and J lost 9 bases, with 15 bases between them. This CDR3 region has 13 residues. The CDR3 loop reads CASSPGRQGAQYF. For the CDR3, the DNA is TGTGCCAGCAGCCCCGGGCGCCAAGGGGCCCAGTACTTC.

V gene TRBV12-1 combines with J gene TRBJ2-7; the D call TRBD1 from the table was never checked on the DNA. TRBV12-1 is described as a pseudogene. The CDR3 length is 13 residues. CDR3 sequence: CASSFWTPHEQYF. The CDR3 DNA follows: TGTGCCAGCAGCTTTTGGACACCCCACGAGCAGTACTTC.

This clone was counted a single time. The chain links TRBV7-7 to TRBJ2-5; tentatively, D is TRBD1 (6 bases). The V end lost 5 bases, the J end lost 1 base, and 11 bases lay between the germline ends. Germline V CDR1 and CDR2: SSHAT, FNYEAQ (reference sequence). The CDR3 extends over 14 amino acids. CDR3 protein: CASSPGQLQETQYF. CDR3 bases: TGTGCCAGCAGCCCTGGACAGCTCCAAGAGACCCAGTACTTC.

The chain is built from TRBV27 and TRBJ1-5; D might be TRBD1 (5 bases). CDR1 and CDR2 (germline): MNHEY, SMNVEV (reference sequence). V shed 2 bases and J shed 1 base, with 12 bases lying between them. The CDR3 is made up of 16 amino acids. The CDR3 protein is CASSLTGDPSNQPQHF. The DNA of the CDR3 is TGTGCCAGCAGTTTAACGGGGGACCCAAGCAATCAGCCCCAGCATTTT.

Comments on this clone: This CDR3 is also generated by other DNA sequences in the sample. The rearrangement links TRBV11-3 to TRBJ1-1; 7 nucleotides line up with TRBD1. The CDR3 is made up of 14 amino acids. The germline V gene encodes CDR1 SGHNT and CDR2 YENEEA. The V gene end was trimmed by 2 bases and the J gene end by 1 base; junction bases not matched to a gene: 1. The CDR3 DNA sequence: TGTGCCAGCAGCTTAAACAGGGGGAACACTGAAGCTTTCTTT. Translation gives CASSLNRGNTEAFF.

The V gene is TRBV4-1, the J gene TRBJ1-2; possibly TRBD1 for D (5 bases). The V gene lost 0 bases and the J gene lost 4 bases, with 12 bases spanning the gap. Germline CDR1 MGHRA, CDR2 YSYEKL. This CDR3 spans 15 amino acids. The CDR3 is CASSQDVEGPYGYTF. In nucleotides, the CDR3 is TGCGCCAGCAGCCAAGATGTGGAGGGGCCCTATGGCTACACCTTC.

This sequence joins TRBV2 and TRBJ2-2; D is undetermined. Germline loops: CDR1 SNHLY, CDR2 FYNNEI. The CDR3 is made up of 13 amino acids. Trimming took 5 bases from V and 9 from J, leaving 13 bases between them. The CDR3 DNA sequence: TGTGCCAGCAGTCCTGCTACCAACCGGGAGCTGTTTTTT. Protein: CASSPATNRELFF. The whole variable domain, filled in from reference TRBV2 and TRBJ2-2, reads EPEVTQTPSHQVTQMGQEVILRCVPISNHLYFYWYRQILGQKVEFLVSFYNNEISEKSEIFDDQFSVERPDGSNFTLKIRSTKLEDSAMYFCASSPATNRELFFGEGSRLTVL.

The chain recombines TRBV7-6 with TRBJ1-4; no firm D call. CDR1 and CDR2 (germline): SGHVS, FNYEAQ. This CDR3 region has 14 residues. Trimming took 2 bases from V and 3 from J, leaving 7 bases between them. The CDR3 DNA reads TGTGCCAGCAGCTTACGGGATGCTAATGAAAAACTGTTTTTT. It specifies CASSLRDANEKLFF.

This chain uses TRBV5-1 with TRBJ2-1; D uncertain. Germline assignment: CDR1 SGHRS and CDR2 YFSETQ. Trimming took 4 bases from V and 0 from J, leaving 11 bases between them. This CDR3 contains 15 residues. As DNA, the CDR3 is TGCGCCAGCAGCCTTAGTCCTAGCTCCTACAATGAGCAGTTCTTC. Its protein product is CASSLSPSSYNEQFF. Combining the CDR3 with reference TRBV5-1 and TRBJ2-1 gives the whole variable domain KAGVTQTPRYLIKTRGQQVTLSCSPISGHRSVSWYQQTPGQGLQFLFEYFSETQRNKGNFPGRFSGRQFSNSRSEMNVSTLELGDSALYLCASSLSPSSYNEQFFGPGTRLTVL.

A word on this clone: Within the sample, other DNA sequences also encode this same CDR3. This chain uses TRBV5-6 with TRBJ2-1, with 9 bases aligning to TRBD2. The CDR3 is 13 amino acids. After removal of 2 bases from V and 6 bases from J, the junction contained 0 bases not matched to a gene. CDR1 SGHDT and CDR2 YYEEEE come from the germline V gene. Here the CDR3 reads CASSLAGGNEQFF. CDR3 DNA: TGTGCCAGCAGCTTAGCGGGAGGCAATGAGCAGTTCTTC.

The chain uses TRBV6-6 and TRBJ1-1; D is uncertain. The germline gives CDR1 MNHNY, CDR2 SVGAGI (reference sequence). The CDR3 length is 14 residues. Trimming removed 7 bases at V and 4 bases at J, with 16 bases between. The CDR3 region is CASNIRVEGTEAFF. In nucleotides, the CDR3 is TGTGCCAGCAACATAAGGGTGGAGGGCACTGAAGCTTTCTTT.

The J gene is TRBJ1-2, the V gene TRBV3-1 (or the pseudogene TRBV3-2), with a possible D match to TRBD1 (5 bases). Trimming removed 1 base at V and 8 bases at J, with 17 bases between. The CDR3 is 15 residues long. In germline, CDR1 is LGHDT, CDR2 YNNKEL (reference sequence). This chain's CDR3 is CASSQGGAGGWGYTF. CDR3 DNA: TGTGCCAGCAGCCAAGGGGGCGCCGGGGGATGGGGCTACACCTTC.

About this clone: Other DNA sequences of this sample code for an identical CDR3. V and J are TRBV5-1 and TRBJ2-1, with TRBD1 matching 8 bases. With V trimmed by 3 bases and J by 4 bases, 6 bases remained unmatched. The length of the CDR3 is 15 residues. Germline assignment: CDR1 SGHRS and CDR2 YFSETQ. The CDR3 sequence is CASSSGQGSYNEQFF. Written as DNA, the CDR3 is TGCGCCAGCAGCTCCGGACAGGGAAGTTACAATGAGCAGTTCTTC.

CDR3: CASSQDASGGYEQYF. DNA of the CDR3: TGTGCCAGCAGCCAAGATGCTAGCGGGGGTTACGAGCAGTACTTC. This chain connects TRBV3-1 (or the pseudogene TRBV3-2) to TRBJ2-7; 10 bases fit TRBD2. V lost 0 bases to trimming and J lost 4 bases; unmatched junction nucleotides: 3. This CDR3 is 15 amino acids long. CDR1 and CDR2 from the germline V gene are LGHDT and YNNKEL (reference sequence).

The chain joins TRBV5-1 to TRBJ1-1, with a weak D call TRBD1 (6 bases). Germline CDR1 reads SGHRS; CDR2 reads YFSETQ. The CDR3 spans 14 residues. The ends were cut back, 3 bases at V and 2 bases at J, with 11 bases in the middle. The CDR3 coding sequence is TGCGCCAGCAGCTCAGGGGTGGCAAACACTGAAGCTTTCTTT. Translating gives CASSSGVANTEAFF.

The chain combines TRBV5-6 with TRBJ1-1; a possible D gene is TRBD1 (5 bases). The V end lost 4 bases, the J end lost 11 bases, and 15 bases lay between the germline ends. In germline, CDR1 is SGHDT, CDR2 YYEEEE. This CDR3 contains 12 residues. The CDR3 DNA follows: TGTGCCAGCAGCATCCTCAGGGAAAGGGCTTTCTTT. It translates to CASSILRERAFF. The variable domain in full, with the rest retrieved from reference TRBV5-6 and TRBJ1-1, is DAGVTQSPTHLIKTRGQQVTLRCSPKSGHDTVSWYQQALGQGPQFIFQYYEEEERQRGNFPDRFSGHQFPNYSSELNVNALLLGDSALYLCASSILRERAFFGQGTRLTVV.

The chain employs TRBV7-2 and TRBJ2-7; 7 nucleotides line up with TRBD1. The junction had 10 bases not matched to a gene; V was cut back by 2 bases and J by 6 bases. The CDR3 consists of 15 residues. CDR1 and CDR2 from the germline V gene are SGHTA and FQGNSA. Here the CDR3 DNA reads TGTGCCAGCAGCTTAAGGGGGACAGTGCTTGGCGAGCAGTACTTC. It yields the protein CASSLRGTVLGEQYF.

This clone is a singleton in its sample. The genes are TRBV5-5 and TRBJ2-3, with 8 bases that match TRBD1. This CDR3 has 15 residues. J lost 3 bases, V lost 0 bases, and 3 bases had no gene match. Per germline, CDR1 SGHKS and CDR2 YYEKEE (reference sequence). For the CDR3, the DNA is TGTGCCAGCAGCTTGGCAGGGGGCGGAACAGATACGCAGTATTTT. It codes for CASSLAGGGTDTQYF. Filled out from reference TRBV5-5 and TRBJ2-3, the complete variable domain reads DAGVTQSPTHLIKTRGQQVTLRCSPISGHKSVSWYQQVLGQGPQFIFQYYEKEERGRGNFPDRFSARQFPNYSSELNVNALLLGDSALYLCASSLAGGGTDTQYFGPGTRLTVL.

The rearrangement uses TRBV21-1 and TRBJ2-3; the table's D call, TRBD2, has no DNA check behind it. TRBV21-1 is tagged as a pseudogene. The CDR3 has 15 amino acids. The CDR3 DNA is TGTGCCAGCCACAAACGGGGGGAAGGGACAGATACGCAGTATTTT. This gives the protein CASHKRGEGTDTQYF.

The chain is built from TRBV2 and TRBJ2-7, with D possibly TRBD1 on 6 matching bases. This CDR3 contains 14 residues. In germline, CDR1 is SNHLY, CDR2 FYNNEI. With 6 bases removed from V and 7 bases from J, the gap between germline ends came to 19 bases. CDR3 sequence (DNA): TGTGCCAGCAGATTATCGACAGGACCTGGAGAGCAGTACTTC. Residues: CASRLSTGPGEQYF.

The chain is built from TRBV27 and TRBJ1-2; 12 nucleotides match TRBD1. The J segment lost 8 bases and the V segment lost 7 bases, leaving 11 bases of the junction unmatched. Germline V gene sequence: CDR1 MNHEY, CDR2 SMNVEV (reference sequence). The CDR3 covers 15 residues. The CDR3 spells CASTQGTGGANGYTF. CDR3 nucleotides: TGTGCCAGCACCCAAGGGACAGGGGGCGCGAACGGCTACACCTTC.

The chain employs TRBV21-1 and TRBJ1-2; no check of the table's D call, TRBD1, against the DNA was made. TRBV21-1 is classified as a pseudogene. The CDR3 has 14 residues. The CDR3 nucleotides read TGTGCCAGCAGCAAAGGAAGGGGGCCCTATGGCTACACCTTC. This gives the protein CASSKGRGPYGYTF.